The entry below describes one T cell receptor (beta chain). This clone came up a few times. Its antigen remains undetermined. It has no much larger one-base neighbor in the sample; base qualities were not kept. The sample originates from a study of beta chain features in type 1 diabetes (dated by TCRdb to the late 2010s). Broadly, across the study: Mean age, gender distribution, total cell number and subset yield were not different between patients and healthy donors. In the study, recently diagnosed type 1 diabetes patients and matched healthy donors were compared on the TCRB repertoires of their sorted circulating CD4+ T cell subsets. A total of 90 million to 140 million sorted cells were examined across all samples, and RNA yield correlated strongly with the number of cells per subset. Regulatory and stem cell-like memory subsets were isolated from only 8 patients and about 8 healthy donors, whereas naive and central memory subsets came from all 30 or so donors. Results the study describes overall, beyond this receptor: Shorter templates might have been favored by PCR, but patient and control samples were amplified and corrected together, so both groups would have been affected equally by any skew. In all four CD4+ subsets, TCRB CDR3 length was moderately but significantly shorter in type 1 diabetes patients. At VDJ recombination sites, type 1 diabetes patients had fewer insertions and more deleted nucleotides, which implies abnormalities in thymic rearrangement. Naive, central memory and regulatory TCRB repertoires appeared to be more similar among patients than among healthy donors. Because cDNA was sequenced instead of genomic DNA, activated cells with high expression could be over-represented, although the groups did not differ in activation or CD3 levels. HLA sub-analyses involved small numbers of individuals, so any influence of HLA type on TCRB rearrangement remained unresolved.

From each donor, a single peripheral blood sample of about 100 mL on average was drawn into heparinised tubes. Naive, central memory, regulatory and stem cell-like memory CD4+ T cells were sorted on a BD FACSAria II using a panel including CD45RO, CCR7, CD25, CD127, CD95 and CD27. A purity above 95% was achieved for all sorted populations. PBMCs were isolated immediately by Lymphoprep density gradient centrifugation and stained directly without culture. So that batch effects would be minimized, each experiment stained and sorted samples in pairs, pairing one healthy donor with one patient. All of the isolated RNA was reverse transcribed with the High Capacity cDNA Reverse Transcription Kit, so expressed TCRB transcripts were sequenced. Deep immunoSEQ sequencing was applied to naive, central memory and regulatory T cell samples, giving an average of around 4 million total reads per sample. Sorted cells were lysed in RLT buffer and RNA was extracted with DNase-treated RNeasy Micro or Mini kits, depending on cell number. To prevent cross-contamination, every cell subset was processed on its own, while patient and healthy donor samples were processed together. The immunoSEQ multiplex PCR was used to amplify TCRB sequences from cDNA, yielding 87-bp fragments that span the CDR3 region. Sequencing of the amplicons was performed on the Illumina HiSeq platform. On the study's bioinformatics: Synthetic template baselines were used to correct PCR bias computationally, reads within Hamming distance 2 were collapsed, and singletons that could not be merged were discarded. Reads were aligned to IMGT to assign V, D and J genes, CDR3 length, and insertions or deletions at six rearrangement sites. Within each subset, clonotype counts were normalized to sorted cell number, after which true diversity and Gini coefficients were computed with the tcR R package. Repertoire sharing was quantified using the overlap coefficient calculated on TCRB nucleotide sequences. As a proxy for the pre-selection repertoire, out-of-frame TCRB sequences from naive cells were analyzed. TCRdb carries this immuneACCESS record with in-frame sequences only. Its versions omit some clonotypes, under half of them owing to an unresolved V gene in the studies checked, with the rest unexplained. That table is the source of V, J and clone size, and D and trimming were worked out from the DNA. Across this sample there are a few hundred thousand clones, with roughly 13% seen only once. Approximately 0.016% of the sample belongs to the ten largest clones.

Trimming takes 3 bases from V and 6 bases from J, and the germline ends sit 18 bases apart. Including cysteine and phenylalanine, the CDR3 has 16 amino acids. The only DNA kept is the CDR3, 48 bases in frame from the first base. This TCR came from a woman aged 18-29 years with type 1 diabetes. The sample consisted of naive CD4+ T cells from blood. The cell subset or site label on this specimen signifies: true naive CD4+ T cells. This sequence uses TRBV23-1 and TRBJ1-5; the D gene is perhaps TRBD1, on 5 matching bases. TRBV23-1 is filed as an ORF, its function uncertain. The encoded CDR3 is CASSHPQGCRCQPQHF. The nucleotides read TGCGCCAGCAGTCACCCCCAGGGCTGTAGGTGTCAGCCCCAGCATTTT.